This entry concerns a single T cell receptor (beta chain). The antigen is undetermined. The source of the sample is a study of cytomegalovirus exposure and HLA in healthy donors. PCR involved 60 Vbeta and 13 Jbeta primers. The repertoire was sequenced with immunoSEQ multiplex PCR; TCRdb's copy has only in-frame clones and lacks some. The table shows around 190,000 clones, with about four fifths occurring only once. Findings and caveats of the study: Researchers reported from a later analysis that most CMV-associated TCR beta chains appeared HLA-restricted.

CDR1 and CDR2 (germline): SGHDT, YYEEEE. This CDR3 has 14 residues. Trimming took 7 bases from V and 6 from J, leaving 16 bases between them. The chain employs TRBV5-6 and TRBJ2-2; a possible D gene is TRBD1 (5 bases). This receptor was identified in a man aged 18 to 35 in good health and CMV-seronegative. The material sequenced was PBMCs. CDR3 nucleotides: TGTGCCAGCCGCGGCGTAAGGGGATCCGGGGAGCTGTTTTTT. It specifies CASRGVRGSGELFF.